These 29 T cell receptor beta chains originate from one sample sequenced in a study of cytomegalovirus exposure and HLA in healthy donors. TCRdb's copy holds only in-frame clones and misses some; the assay was immunoSEQ multiplex PCR. Seen here are some 260,000 clones, about 92% observed once, and the top ten hold approximately 3.1%. The sample was PBMCs. The receptors shown here come from a woman in her 30s in good health and CMV-seronegative.

V and J are TRBV7-3 and TRBJ2-3; possible D gene TRBD2, 5 bases. The V and J ends lost 5 bases and 4 bases respectively, with 16 bases between them. Germline assignment: CDR1 SGHTA and CDR2 FQGTGA. The CDR3 extends over 15 amino acids. CDR3 amino acids: CASSPADFFSDTQYF. For the CDR3, the DNA is TGTGCCAGCAGCCCGGCGGACTTTTTCTCAGATACGCAGTATTTT.

The chain joins TRBV9 to TRBJ1-2; D gene uncertain. V gave up 3 bases and J gave up 6 bases, with 12 bases separating them. The CDR3 consists of 13 residues. CDR1 SGDLS and CDR2 YYNGEE come from the germline V gene. CDR3 loop: CASSAPLDHGYTF. The CDR3 DNA sequence: TGTGCCAGCAGCGCACCCTTAGACCATGGCTACACCTTC.

The chain is built from TRBV28 and TRBJ2-3, with D tentatively TRBD1 or TRBD2 (5 bases each). V was shortened by 5 bases and J by 3 bases, with 12 bases between the two germline ends. Germline V lookup: CDR1 MDHEN, CDR2 SYDVKM. There are 14 residues in the CDR3. CDR3 loop: CASSAVWGTDTQYF. The CDR3 DNA sequence: TGTGCCAGCAGTGCTGTTTGGGGGACAGATACGCAGTATTTT.

This chain uses TRBV19 with TRBJ2-7; 8 bases line up with TRBD1. The CDR3 is 16 amino acids. The V gene end was trimmed by 1 base and the J gene end by 5 bases; junction bases not matched to a gene: 10. CDR1 is LNHDA, CDR2 SQIVND, per germline (reference sequence). This CDR3 reads CASSIAFGTGLDEQYF. The CDR3, as DNA: TGTGCCAGTAGTATAGCGTTTGGGACAGGTCTGGACGAGCAGTACTTC.

CDR3 protein: CASRPSTRYTDTQYF. The CDR3 DNA reads TGTGCCAGCAGGCCGAGCACTAGGTACACAGATACGCAGTATTTT. The rearrangement links TRBV6-6 to TRBJ2-3, with D possibly being TRBD2 (5 bases). V lost 6 bases to trimming and J lost 2 bases, with 15 bases between them. CDR3 size: 15 residues. Germline values: CDR1 MNHNY, CDR2 SVGAGI (reference sequence).

This chain uses TRBV5-1 with TRBJ2-7; D gene uncertain. V dropped 1 base and J dropped 2 bases, with 7 bases sitting between them. In germline, CDR1 is SGHRS, CDR2 YFSETQ. The CDR3 sequence is 13 residues long. The CDR3 sequence is CASSLHRTYEQYF. For the CDR3, the DNA is TGCGCCAGCAGCTTGCACAGAACCTACGAGCAGTACTTC. The full variable domain, its missing parts supplied by reference TRBV5-1 and TRBJ2-7, is KAGVTQTPRYLIKTRGQQVTLSCSPISGHRSVSWYQQTPGQGLQFLFEYFSETQRNKGNFPGRFSGRQFSNSRSEMNVSTLELGDSALYLCASSLHRTYEQYFGPGTRLTVT.

The chain joins TRBV28 to TRBJ2-7; D may be TRBD1 or TRBD2 (6 bases each). The CDR3 sequence is 16 residues long. Germline V gene lookup returns CDR1 MDHEN and CDR2 SYDVKM. V gave up 6 bases and J gave up 4 bases, with 22 bases separating them. This CDR3 is CASSPGPMGGGYEQYF. For the CDR3, the DNA is TGTGCCAGCAGCCCAGGCCCGATGGGGGGCGGGTACGAGCAGTACTTC.

This chain connects TRBV13 to TRBJ2-7; tentatively, D is TRBD2 (5 bases). In germline, CDR1 is PRHDT, CDR2 FYEKMQ (reference sequence). Trimming left V 5 bases short and J 2 bases short, with 19 bases between. The CDR3 spans 16 residues. CDR3 sequence: CASSPSSERFPYEQYF. For the CDR3, the DNA is TGTGCCAGCAGCCCGAGTAGCGAAAGGTTCCCCTACGAGCAGTACTTC.

The V gene is TRBV29-1, the J gene TRBJ1-3; D gene uncertain. Germline loops: CDR1 SQVTM, CDR2 ANQGSEA. Trimming removed 4 bases at V and 4 bases at J, with 11 bases between. This CDR3 is 13 amino acids long. The CDR3 reads CSVVGTAGNTIYF. The CDR3 DNA follows: TGCAGCGTTGTAGGTACTGCCGGAAACACCATATATTTT.

The chain employs TRBV5-1 and TRBJ2-7; the match to TRBD1 covers 9 bases. The germline CDR1 and CDR2 sequences are SGHRS and YFSETQ. The J segment lost 3 bases and the V segment lost 4 bases, leaving 8 bases of the junction unmatched. This CDR3 is 15 amino acids long. CDR3: CASSAPGQGLYEQYF. The CDR3 DNA sequence: TGCGCCAGCAGCGCACCGGGACAGGGTCTCTACGAGCAGTACTTC.

A remark on this clone: This sample includes further DNA sequences coding for the same CDR3. This chain links TRBV27 with TRBJ2-7; D unclear. This CDR3 is 14 amino acids long. Germline loops: CDR1 MNHEY, CDR2 SMNVEV (reference sequence). V was clipped by 0 bases and J by 3 bases, with 9 bases between them. The CDR3 nucleotides are TGTGCCAGCAGTTTATCTGGCGGATTCTACGAGCAGTACTTC. It specifies CASSLSGGFYEQYF.

This clone was detected only a few times. The chain carries TRBV4-3 and TRBJ2-2; D gene unclear. The CDR3 is made up of 15 amino acids. V was clipped by 2 bases and J by 5 bases, with 12 bases between them. The germline V gene has CDR1 LGHNA and CDR2 YSLEER. Here the CDR3 DNA reads TGCGCCAGCAGCCAATATCTCACTGATACCGGGGAGCTGTTTTTT. Protein sequence: CASSQYLTDTGELFF.

The rearrangement joins TRBV27 to TRBJ2-7; a weak D match, TRBD2 (6 bases). This CDR3 has 14 amino acids. Germline V lookup: CDR1 MNHEY, CDR2 SMNVEV (reference sequence). Trimming took 4 bases from V and 3 from J, leaving 13 bases between them. The CDR3 here is CASSSTTGGYEQYF. CDR3 nucleotide sequence: TGTGCCAGCAGTTCGACAACCGGGGGCTACGAGCAGTACTTC.

The J gene is TRBJ2-5, the V gene TRBV28; D unresolved. Germline V gene data show CDR1 as MDHEN and CDR2 as SYDVKM. V shed 1 base and J shed 4 bases, with 7 bases lying between them. The CDR3 totals 13 residues. The CDR3 nucleotides read TGTGCCAGCAGTTTATTGGGGTTAGAGACCCAGTACTTC. It encodes CASSLLGLETQYF.

The CDR3 reads CASSRTGAFF. In nucleotides, the CDR3 is TGTGCCAGCAGCCGGACGGGGGCTTTCTTT. The V and J genes are TRBV7-2 and TRBJ1-1; the D is unclear. The CDR3 is 10 amino acids. Germline CDR1 SGHTA, CDR2 FQGNSA. V was clipped by 5 bases and J by 11 bases, with 9 bases between them.

The chain links TRBV9 to TRBJ2-2; maybe TRBD1 (5 bases). The CDR3 length is 18 residues. Per the germline V gene, CDR1 is SGDLS and CDR2 is YYNGEE. The germline V and J ends were trimmed by 4 bases and 0 bases, with 19 bases remaining between them. DNA for the CDR3: TGTGCCAGCAGCCCCCCAGGGCGCCGCGATTCGAACACCGGGGAGCTGTTTTTT. This sequence encodes CASSPPGRRDSNTGELFF.

This chain connects TRBV10-3 to TRBJ2-2; D might be TRBD1 (5 bases). CDR1 is ENHRY and CDR2 is SYGVKD in the germline V gene. Deletions cut 6 bases from V and 6 bases from J, with 14 bases between. The CDR3 covers 14 residues. CDR3: CAISQGLFAGELFF. The CDR3 DNA sequence: TGTGCCATCAGCCAGGGCCTATTCGCCGGGGAGCTGTTTTTT.

V usage is TRBV19 and J usage is TRBJ2-1; TRBD1 or TRBD2 may be the D gene (5 bases each). There are 11 residues in the CDR3. V was cut by 7 bases and J by 9 bases, with 10 bases left in between. Germline values: CDR1 LNHDA, CDR2 SQIVND (reference sequence). The CDR3 bases are TGTGCCAGTACTTGGGGGACTGAGCAGTTCTTC. This gives the protein CASTWGTEQFF.

In this sample, this clone turned up once. The chain recombines TRBV6-5 with TRBJ2-4, with 7 bases matching TRBD1. The CDR3 length is 15 residues. The germline V gene encodes CDR1 MNHEY and CDR2 SVGAGI. Losses at the gene ends were 5 bases for V and 1 base for J; bases not matched to a gene: 5. CDR3 protein: CASSPQTGAKNIQYF. The CDR3 bases are TGTGCCAGCAGTCCCCAGACAGGGGCCAAAAACATTCAGTACTTC.

This clone was found once. This chain joins TRBV7-9 and TRBJ1-2; D is ambiguous. Trimming cost V 4 bases and J 6 bases, with 9 bases left between them. The CDR3 is 12 amino acids. From germline, CDR1 is SEHNR and CDR2 FQNEAQ (reference sequence). The CDR3 spells CASSSTRNGYTF. In DNA, the CDR3 is TGTGCCAGCAGCTCGACCAGGAATGGCTACACCTTC.

The chain is built from TRBV27 and TRBJ2-6; the D is unclear. This CDR3 has 17 residues. Trimming stripped 1 base from V and 2 bases from J, with 12 bases between. Germline V gene lookup returns CDR1 MNHEY and CDR2 SMNVEV (reference sequence). CDR3 DNA: TGTGCCAGCAGTTTATATGGCACCTTACCTGGGGCCAACGTCCTGACTTTC. Protein product: CASSLYGTLPGANVLTF.

This chain joins TRBV13 and TRBJ2-7; no clear D. In germline, CDR1 is PRHDT, CDR2 FYEKMQ (reference sequence). Trimming removed 0 bases at V and 1 base at J, with 4 bases between. The CDR3 contains 13 residues. CDR3 amino acids: CASSLGRSYEQYF. Here the CDR3 DNA reads TGTGCCAGCAGCTTAGGACGGTCCTACGAGCAGTACTTC. Together with reference TRBV13 and TRBJ2-7, the CDR3 gives the full variable domain: AAGVIQSPRHLIKEKRETATLKCYPIPRHDTVYWYQQGPGQDPQFLISFYEKMQSDKGSIPDRFSAQQFSDYHSELNMSSLELGDSALYFCASSLGRSYEQYFGPGTRLTVT.

The chain carries TRBV5-6 and TRBJ2-5, with TRBD2 identical over 9 bases. This CDR3 contains 12 residues. The J segment lost 12 bases and the V segment lost 0 bases, leaving 3 bases of the junction unmatched. The germline V gene encodes CDR1 SGHDT and CDR2 YYEEEE. In DNA form, the CDR3 reads TGTGCCAGCAGCTTGGGGGGACTAGCCGAGTACTTC. Its translation: CASSLGGLAEYF.

Points on this clone: Other DNA sequences in the same sample also yield this CDR3. The chain recombines TRBV6-5 with TRBJ2-7; 8 nucleotides align to TRBD2. The junction had 4 bases not matched to a gene; V was cut back by 2 bases and J by 4 bases. The CDR3 consists of 14 residues. Germline CDR1 reads MNHEY; CDR2 reads SVGAGI. DNA of the CDR3: TGTGCCAGCAGTTACGGACGGGGGGGTTACGAGCAGTACTTC. It translates to CASSYGRGGYEQYF.

CDR3 in DNA: TGTGCCAGCAGTTCCCTTCGGACAGGGGGCAGACAGCCCCAGCATTTT. It is translated as CASSSLRTGGRQPQHF. The chain couples TRBV27 to TRBJ1-5; 11 positions agree with TRBD1. There are 16 residues in the CDR3. Germline CDR1 reads MNHEY; CDR2 reads SMNVEV (reference sequence). V was pared by 4 bases and J by 7 bases, with 9 bases of the junction left unmatched.

This clone was picked up one time. The chain joins TRBV5-4 to TRBJ1-3; TRBD1 matches at 8 bases. The CDR3 is made up of 15 amino acids. With 2 bases clipped from V and 3 bases from J, the junction kept 4 bases outside the gene matches. Germline CDR1 and CDR2: SGHNT and YYREEE (reference sequence). CDR3 coding DNA: TGTGCCAGCAGCTTCGCAGGGGGCGGTGGAAACACCATATATTTT. Translating it yields CASSFAGGGGNTIYF.

This chain links TRBV18 with TRBJ2-7; D is uncertain. Trimming took 1 base from V and 5 from J, leaving 15 bases between them. This CDR3 has 15 residues. Looked up from germline, CDR1 is KGHSH and CDR2 is LQKENI. The CDR3 DNA sequence: TGTGCCAGCTCACCACGGACGTCCGAGGTCAACGAGCAGTACTTC. It specifies CASSPRTSEVNEQYF.

The chain uses TRBV5-4 and TRBJ2-1; D is undetermined. Germline values: CDR1 SGHNT, CDR2 YYREEE (reference sequence). Between the trimmed V and J ends, which lost 2 bases and 10 bases, there was a span of 10 bases. This CDR3 comprises 12 residues. CDR3 in amino acids: CASSFVSHEQFF. CDR3 nucleotides: TGTGCCAGCAGCTTCGTTAGCCACGAGCAGTTCTTC.

The chain joins TRBV9 to TRBJ1-5, with D perhaps TRBD1 (5 bases). There are 16 residues in the CDR3. The germline V gene encodes CDR1 SGDLS and CDR2 YYNGEE. Between the trimmed V and J ends, which lost 0 bases and 6 bases, there was a span of 16 bases. The CDR3 DNA sequence: TGTGCCAGCAGCGTAGCTGCACAGGCCTTGGGTCAGCCCCAGCATTTT. Translated: CASSVAAQALGQPQHF.